This T cell receptor beta chain was profiled in a study of blood T cell repertoires in COVID-19. Produced via immunoSEQ multiplex PCR; TCRdb's table is partial and in-frame only. Of approximately 60,000 clones listed, roughly three quarters are singletons. Per the germline V gene, CDR1 is LNHDA and CDR2 is SQIVND (reference sequence). Between the trimmed V and J ends, which lost 2 bases and 6 bases, there was a span of 13 bases. The CDR3 spans 14 residues. Sequencing was done on a sample of peripheral blood. This sequence was found in a man between 60 and 70 years old with acute or convalescent COVID-19. The chain employs TRBV19 and TRBJ1-1; the D gene is possibly TRBD1 (5 bases). The DNA for the CDR3 is TGTGCCAGTAGTATAATCCGGGGGGAGGCTGAAGCTTTCTTT. It translates to CASSIIRGEAEAFF.